These T cell receptor beta chains were read from a single sample in a study of CD8 T cells in Susac syndrome. TCRdb re-called the immunoSEQ multiplex PCR reads through MiXCR, storing one row per CDR3 protein. Among over 150,000 distinct CDR3 sequences listed, around 94% were seen once. What was sequenced was CD4+ T cells from PBMCs. Receptor source: a human donor with Susac syndrome. Both conserved end residues are part of each CDR3. The D gene is left open where the match is weak. The listing skips clone size in some rows; elsewhere it reads once, few, many or a size class.

d_call	clone_size	v_call	j_call	cdr3_nt	cdr3_aa
NA	NA	TRBV2	TRBJ2-1	TGTGCCAGCAGTGCGGCTACAGGCAATGAGCAGTTCTTC	CASSAATGNEQFF
NA	NA	TRBV15	TRBJ1-2	TGTGCCACCAGATCCCCGACGGAGGTCTTGCGGGCGCCCTATGGCTACACCTTC	CATRSPTEVLRAPYGYTF
NA	NA	TRBV7-2	TRBJ2-1	TGTGCCAGCAGCTTAGACGGGAATGCCTACAATGAGCAGTTCTTC	CASSLDGNAYNEQFF
NA	NA	TRBV6-1	TRBJ2-7	TGTGCCAGGAGGGCATCGTACGAGCAGTACTTC	CARRASYEQYF
TRBD2	once	TRBV7-9	TRBJ2-2	TGTGCCAGCAGCTCCCTAGCGGGAGCGATAGCGAACACCGGGGAGCTGTTTTTT	CASSSLAGAIANTGELFF
TRBD2	NA	TRBV7-8	TRBJ2-3	TGTGCCAGCAGCTTCCTAGCGGGAGGGCCTACAGATACGCAGTATTTT	CASSFLAGGPTDTQYF
NA	NA	TRBV5-4	TRBJ2-5	TGTGCCAGCACCCAGACAGGCGCTTCTCTAATGGAGACCCAGTACTTC	CASTQTGASLMETQYF
TRBD1	once	TRBV29-1	TRBJ1-1	TGCAGCGGTAGACAGGGGTACACTGAAGCTTTCTTT	CSGRQGYTEAFF
NA	NA	TRBV23-1	TRBJ1-2	TGCGCCAGCAATAGTGGCTACACCTTC	CASNSGYTF
NA	NA	TRBV7-2	TRBJ2-3	TGTGCCAGCAGCTTAGGCAGGGGGGGAAGCACAGATACGCAGTATTTT	CASSLGRGGSTDTQYF
NA	NA	TRBV5-1	TRBJ2-3	TGCGCCAGCAGCCGACCCGGGGCTAGCACAGATACGCAGTATTTT	CASSRPGASTDTQYF
TRBD2	NA	TRBV20-1	TRBJ2-7	TGCAGTGCTGACGCATGGACTAGCGGGAGGAGGGCCTACGAGCAGTACTTC	CSADAWTSGRRAYEQYF
NA	NA	TRBV20-1	TRBJ1-1	TGCAGTGCTAGAGAGGGAAACACTGAAGCTTTCTTT	CSAREGNTEAFF
NA	NA	TRBV15	TRBJ2-6	TGTGCCACCAGCAGTAGTAGGGTTTCGGGGGCCAACGTCCTGACTTTC	CATSSSRVSGANVLTF
NA	once	TRBV9	TRBJ2-2	TGTGCCAGCACCGAGAGCCTGAACACCGGGGAGCTGTTTTTT	CASTESLNTGELFF
NA	NA	TRBV6-2/TRBV6-3	TRBJ2-3	TGTGCCAGCAGCCCCGGACCTCCTTTCACAGATACGCAGTATTTT	CASSPGPPFTDTQYF
NA	NA	TRBV5-6	TRBJ2-3	TGTGCCAGCAGCTTAGTATTTGGACAGTTGGGCACAGATACGCAGTATTTT	CASSLVFGQLGTDTQYF
NA	once	TRBV6-4	TRBJ2-3	TGTGCCAGCAGTGAGGACACGGGCACAGATACGCAGTATTTT	CASSEDTGTDTQYF
TRBD2	NA	TRBV7-2	TRBJ2-3	TGTGCCAGCAGCTTCCGACTAGCGGGGGGCACAGATACGCAGTATTTT	CASSFRLAGGTDTQYF
NA	NA	TRBV11-2	TRBJ2-3	TGTGCCAGCAGCTTAGGTGCTTTGAGAGATACGCAGTATTTT	CASSLGALRDTQYF
TRBD2	NA	TRBV20-1	TRBJ2-7	TGCAGTGCTAGTAAAGCGGGGGTTTCCTACGAGCAGTACTTC	CSASKAGVSYEQYF
NA	NA	TRBV27	TRBJ2-6	TGTGCCAGCAGTTTATCGGGCCGTATCTCTGGGGCCAACGTCCTGACTTTC	CASSLSGRISGANVLTF
NA	NA	TRBV5-4	TRBJ1-2	TGTGCCAGCAGCTTGTTAACAGGGACACACTATGGCTACACCTTC	CASSLLTGTHYGYTF
TRBD2	NA	TRBV5-1	TRBJ2-1	TGCGCCAGCAGCTTGGTAGCGGGAGTCTCCTACAATGAGCAGTTCTTC	CASSLVAGVSYNEQFF
NA	NA	TRBV20-1	TRBJ2-1	TGCAGTATACTAGTCCCCTACAATGAGCAGTTCTTC	CSILVPYNEQFF
TRBD1	NA	TRBV19	TRBJ1-5	TGTGCCAGTAGTATCGACAGGGGAAGCAATCAGCCCCAGCATTTT	CASSIDRGSNQPQHF